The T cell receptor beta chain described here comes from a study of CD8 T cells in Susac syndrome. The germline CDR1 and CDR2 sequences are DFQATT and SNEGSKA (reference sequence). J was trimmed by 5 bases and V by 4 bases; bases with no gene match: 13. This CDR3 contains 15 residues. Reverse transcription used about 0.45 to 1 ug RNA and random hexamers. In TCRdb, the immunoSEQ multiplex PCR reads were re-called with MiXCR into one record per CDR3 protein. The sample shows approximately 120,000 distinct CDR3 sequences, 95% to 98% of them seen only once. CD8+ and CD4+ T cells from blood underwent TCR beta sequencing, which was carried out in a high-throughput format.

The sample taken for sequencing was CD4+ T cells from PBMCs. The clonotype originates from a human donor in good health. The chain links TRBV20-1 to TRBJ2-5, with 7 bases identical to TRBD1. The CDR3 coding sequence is TGCAGTGCTACGAAGGCGGTTACAGGGGTGGAGACCCAGTACTTC. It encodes CSATKAVTGVETQYF.